This is a list of T cell receptor beta chains from one sample in a study of blood T cell repertoires in COVID-19. Method: immunoSEQ multiplex PCR; TCRdb's copy keeps in-frame clones and lacks some. The repertoire has 650,000 to 800,000 clones, just under 90% of them found once; the top ten carry approximately 0.25%. The sequenced sample consisted of peripheral blood. All receptors derive from a woman aged 18-29 years with acute or convalescent COVID-19. Each CDR3 is given with its conserved first and last residue. The D gene is left open where the match is weak. Expanded clones get a size class; other rows say once, few or many, or leave the size out.

v_call,j_call,d_call,clone_size,cdr3_aa,cdr3_nt
TRBV10-2,TRBJ1-2,NA,NA,CASSESRDHYGYTF,TGCGCCAGCAGTGAAAGCCGGGATCACTATGGCTACACCTTC
TRBV2,TRBJ2-1,NA,NA,CASSEYYWTDNEQFF,TGTGCCAGCAGTGAATATTATTGGACAGACAATGAGCAGTTCTTC
TRBV19,TRBJ2-5,NA,NA,CASSRGDGETQYF,TGTGCCAGTAGTAGGGGGGATGGAGAGACCCAGTACTTC
TRBV10-2,TRBJ1-1,NA,few,CASSESVLEAFF,TGCGCCAGCAGTGAGTCGGTGCTAGAAGCTTTCTTT
TRBV27,TRBJ2-1,TRBD2,NA,CASSPGLGNNEQFF,TGTGCCAGCAGTCCCGGACTAGGGAACAATGAGCAGTTCTTC
TRBV18,TRBJ2-6,TRBD1,NA,CASSPGTGASGANVLTF,TGTGCCAGCTCCCCCGGGACAGGCGCCTCTGGGGCCAACGTCCTGACTTTC
TRBV4-3,TRBJ2-6,TRBD1,NA,CASSQEGQGSGANVLTF,TGCGCCAGCAGCCAAGAGGGACAGGGCTCTGGGGCCAACGTCCTGACTTTC
TRBV19,TRBJ2-7,NA,NA,CASNIDRQGEAQYF,TGTGCCAGTAATATAGATCGGCAGGGCGAGGCGCAGTACTTC
TRBV21-1,TRBJ2-4,NA,NA,CASSELGQTKNIQYF,TGTGCCAGCAGCGAATTGGGACAGACCAAAAACATTCAGTACTTC
TRBV5-1,TRBJ1-1,NA,once,CASSLAGGRVNTEAFF,TGCGCCAGCAGCTTGGCCGGGGGGAGGGTGAACACTGAAGCTTTCTTT
TRBV5-1,TRBJ2-3,TRBD2,NA,CASRTSGGLTDTQYF,TGCGCCAGCAGGACTAGCGGGGGGCTAACAGATACGCAGTATTTT
TRBV6-2/TRBV6-3,TRBJ2-7,NA,NA,CASSYRQWGYEQYF,TGTGCCAGCAGTTACAGACAGTGGGGCTACGAGCAGTACTTC
TRBV7-6,TRBJ1-6,TRBD1,NA,CASSLAGQGNSPLHF,TGTGCCAGCAGCTTAGCGGGACAGGGTAATTCACCCCTCCACTTT
TRBV5-1,TRBJ2-5,NA,NA,CASSLVPGMGETQYF,TGCGCCAGCAGCTTGGTTCCGGGGATGGGGGAGACCCAGTACTTC
TRBV24-1,TRBJ2-7,TRBD1,NA,CATSDLLPGQGKRYPSYEQYF,TGTGCCACCAGTGATCTTCTCCCGGGACAGGGGAAACGTTACCCGTCCTACGAGCAGTACTTC
TRBV2,TRBJ1-4,NA,NA,CASKFDRHNEKLFF,TGTGCCAGCAAATTCGACAGACATAATGAAAAACTGTTTTTT
TRBV7-2,TRBJ2-7,TRBD1,NA,CASSSYGTGGKQYF,TGTGCCAGCAGCAGTTACGGGACAGGGGGTAAGCAGTACTTC
TRBV6-5,TRBJ1-4,TRBD1,NA,CASSYLGTGSNEKLFF,TGTGCCAGCAGTTACCTTGGGACAGGGTCTAATGAAAAACTGTTTTTT
TRBV6-5,TRBJ1-1,NA,NA,CASSYGGITEAFF,TGTGCCAGCAGTTATGGGGGGATCACTGAAGCTTTCTTT
TRBV5-4,TRBJ1-2,TRBD1,NA,CASSQDRGYGYTF,TGTGCCAGCAGCCAGGACAGGGGCTATGGCTACACCTTC
TRBV7-9,TRBJ2-2,NA,NA,CGRAPNTGELFF,TGTGGCAGAGCACCGAACACCGGGGAGCTGTTTTTT
TRBV29-1,TRBJ2-7,NA,NA,CSVEVPGGRGTYEQYF,TGCAGCGTTGAGGTTCCCGGGGGGCGAGGCACCTACGAGCAGTACTTC
TRBV20-1,TRBJ1-1,NA,NA,CSASRSETEAFF,TGCAGTGCTAGTCGGAGTGAAACTGAAGCTTTCTTT
TRBV5-1,TRBJ1-5,NA,NA,CASSLDREKLPQPQHF,TGCGCCAGCAGCTTGGACAGGGAAAAGCTTCCTCAGCCCCAGCATTTT
TRBV10-3,TRBJ2-2,TRBD1,NA,CAITKDRGNTGELFF,TGTGCCATCACCAAAGACAGGGGGAACACCGGGGAGCTGTTTTTT
TRBV10-3,TRBJ2-2,TRBD2,NA,CATATSGGPSNTGELFF,TGTGCCACCGCGACTAGCGGGGGGCCTTCGAACACCGGGGAGCTGTTTTTT
TRBV6-5,TRBJ2-2,NA,NA,CASYQDFTGELFF,TGTGCCAGCTATCAGGATTTCACCGGGGAGCTGTTTTTT
TRBV4-3,TRBJ1-1,NA,NA,CASSQEWARPEAFF,TGCGCCAGCAGCCAAGAATGGGCTCGTCCTGAAGCTTTCTTT
TRBV18,TRBJ2-5,TRBD2,NA,CASSGLAAETQYF,TGTGCCAGCTCAGGACTAGCTGCGGAGACCCAGTACTTC